This T cell receptor (beta chain) comes out of a study of cytomegalovirus exposure and HLA in healthy donors. The CDR3 contains 11 residues. V dropped 3 bases and J dropped 4 bases, with 6 bases sitting between them. In germline, CDR1 is DFQATT, CDR2 SNEGSKA (reference sequence). PCR primers comprised 60 Vbeta and 13 Jbeta primers. Generated by immunoSEQ multiplex PCR, the TCRdb table keeps only in-frame clones and is missing some. Of under 200,000 clones in the sample, roughly 84% were seen once. This sequence was found in a man younger than 45 in good health and CMV-seronegative. Sequencing input: PBMCs. The chain uses TRBV20-1 and TRBJ1-1; D gene ambiguous. CDR3 sequence: CSARPSTEAFF. CDR3 bases: TGCAGTGCTAGGCCTAGCACTGAAGCTTTCTTT.